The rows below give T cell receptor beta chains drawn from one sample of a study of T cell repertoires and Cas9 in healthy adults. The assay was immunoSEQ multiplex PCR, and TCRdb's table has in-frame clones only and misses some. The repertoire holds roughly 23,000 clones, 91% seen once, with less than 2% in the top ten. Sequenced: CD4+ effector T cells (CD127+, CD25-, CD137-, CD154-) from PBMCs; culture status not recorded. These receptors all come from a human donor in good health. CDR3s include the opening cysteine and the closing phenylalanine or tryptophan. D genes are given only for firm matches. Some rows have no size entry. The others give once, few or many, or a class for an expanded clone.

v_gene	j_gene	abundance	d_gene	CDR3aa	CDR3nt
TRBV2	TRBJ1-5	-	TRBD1	CASSSDRGRLQPQHF	TGTGCCAGCAGCTCAGACAGGGGGCGGCTCCAGCCCCAGCATTTT
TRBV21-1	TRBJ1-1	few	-	CASSKTVPSGAFF	TGTGCCAGCAGCAAGACGGTACCGTCAGGAGCTTTCTTT
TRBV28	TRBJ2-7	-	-	CASNESPTGYEQYF	TGTGCCAGCAACGAAAGCCCCACAGGGTACGAGCAGTACTTC
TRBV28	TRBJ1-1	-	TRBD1	CASSKPGQGNTEAFF	TGTGCCAGCAGTAAGCCGGGACAGGGGAACACTGAAGCTTTCTTT
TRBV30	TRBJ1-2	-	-	CAWSSNYGYTF	TGTGCCTGGAGCAGTAACTATGGCTACACCTTC
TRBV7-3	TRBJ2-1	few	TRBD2	CASSIGGASNEQFF	TGTGCCAGCAGCATCGGGGGGGCCTCTAATGAGCAGTTCTTC
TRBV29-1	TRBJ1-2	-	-	CSVVVDSPNYGYTF	TGCAGCGTTGTTGTCGACAGCCCTAACTATGGCTACACCTTC
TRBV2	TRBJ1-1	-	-	CASSEDEGGAVNTEAFF	TGTGCCAGCAGTGAAGACGAGGGTGGGGCTGTGAACACTGAAGCTTTCTTT
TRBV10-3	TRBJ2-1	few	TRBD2	CAISELERGDHNEQFF	TGTGCCATCAGTGAGCTGGAGCGGGGGGACCACAATGAGCAGTTCTTC
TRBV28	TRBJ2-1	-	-	CASWTGANSPHNEQFF	TGTGCCAGCTGGACGGGGGCCAACAGCCCTCACAATGAGCAGTTCTTC